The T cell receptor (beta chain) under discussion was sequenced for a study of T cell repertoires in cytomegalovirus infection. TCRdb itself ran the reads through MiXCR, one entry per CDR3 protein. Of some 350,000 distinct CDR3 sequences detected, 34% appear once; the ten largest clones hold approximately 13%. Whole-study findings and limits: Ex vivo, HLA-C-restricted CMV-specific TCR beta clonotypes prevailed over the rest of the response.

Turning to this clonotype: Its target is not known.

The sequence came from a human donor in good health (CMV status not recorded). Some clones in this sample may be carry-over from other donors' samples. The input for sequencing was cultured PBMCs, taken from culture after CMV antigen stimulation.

Here the CDR3 DNA reads TGCAGTGCTAGATACGACAGGGCCTCGTATTCACCCCTCCACTTT. Translated, it gives CSARYDRASYSPLHF. The rearrangement links TRBV20-1 to TRBJ1-6, with 7 bases fitting TRBD1. The V gene's germline CDR1 is DFQATT and CDR2 SNEGSKA (reference sequence). The CDR3 consists of 15 residues. With 2 bases clipped from V and 8 bases from J, the junction kept 9 bases outside the gene matches.